This TCR beta chain was captured by sequencing in a study of shared clonotypes between healthy human individuals. Notes on the study in general: Clonotype sharing among donors, it was expected, would be affected by sequencing depth.

To note about this clone: Its antigen is still unknown.

The CDR3 is 16 amino acids. The ends lost 4 bases at V and 5 bases at J; junction bases unmatched: 10. Germline CDR1 and CDR2: MNHEY and SMNVEV (reference sequence). Libraries were prepared by immunoSEQ multiplex PCR; TCRdb keeps only in-frame clonotypes and omits some of them. The table includes some 2,000,000 clones, roughly 94% detected once. The receptor was isolated from a man younger than 35 in good health. The V call is TRBV27, the J call TRBJ1-1; 10 bases match TRBD1. Sequencing was performed on naive CD4+ T cells sorted from blood. Documented subset: CD45RA+ positively selected. The CDR3 protein is CASSSPGQGLVTEAFF. The CDR3 coding sequence is TGTGCCAGCAGTTCACCGGGACAGGGGTTGGTAACTGAAGCTTTCTTT.